This T cell receptor (beta chain) was captured in a study of blood T cell repertoires in COVID-19. Study-level information: There were acute and convalescent COVID-19 samples, and they came from the United States, Italy and Spain. Nucleic acid was either cDNA or gDNA, and it came from T cells, B-cell-depleted T cells, or PBMCs.

Source study methods: Estimated nucleated cell counts came from reference gene primer amplification. The table came from immunoSEQ multiplex PCR; TCRdb's copy has only in-frame clones and leaves some out. That table furnishes V, J and clone size, whereas the DNA furnished D and trimming. The sample lists approximately 220,000 clones; approximately 80% were seen once. CDR1 is SNHLY and CDR2 is FYNNEI in the germline V gene. Trimming stripped 6 bases from V and 4 bases from J, with 16 bases between. The CDR3 covers 15 residues. The clonotype was recovered from a woman between 65 and 79 years old with acute or convalescent COVID-19. The source material was peripheral blood. The rearrangement links TRBV2 to TRBJ1-3, with a possible D match to TRBD1 (6 bases). The CDR3 is CASSLTGTRGNTIYF. CDR3 DNA: TGTGCCAGCAGCCTAACAGGGACCAGAGGAAACACCATATATTTT.